This T cell receptor (beta chain) was sequenced during a study of blood T cell repertoires in COVID-19. Turning to the study itself: Acute and convalescent COVID-19 specimens originated in the United States, Italy and Spain.

This study enrolled people aged about 18 to 100 from about two dozen US geographic areas. Cohort 3 donors were reported recovered after two negative PCRs, clearance, or symptom resolution. Some clones are missing from TCRdb's copy, which holds only in-frame ones; the method was immunoSEQ multiplex PCR. The data show about 350,000 clones, about 90% seen once. This clone was picked up one time. The germline gives CDR1 SGHDT, CDR2 YYEEEE. V lost 2 bases to trimming and J lost 2 bases, with 11 bases between them. CDR3 size: 15 residues. Sequencing input: PBMCs or T cells enriched from blood (not recorded which). This sequence joins TRBV5-6 and TRBJ1-5; D might be TRBD1 (6 bases). The origin of this receptor is a woman aged 25 to 45 who had recovered from COVID-19. CDR3 in amino acids: CASSFGTTRNQPQHF. CDR3 DNA sequence: TGTGCCAGCAGCTTCGGGACAACACGCAATCAGCCCCAGCATTTT.